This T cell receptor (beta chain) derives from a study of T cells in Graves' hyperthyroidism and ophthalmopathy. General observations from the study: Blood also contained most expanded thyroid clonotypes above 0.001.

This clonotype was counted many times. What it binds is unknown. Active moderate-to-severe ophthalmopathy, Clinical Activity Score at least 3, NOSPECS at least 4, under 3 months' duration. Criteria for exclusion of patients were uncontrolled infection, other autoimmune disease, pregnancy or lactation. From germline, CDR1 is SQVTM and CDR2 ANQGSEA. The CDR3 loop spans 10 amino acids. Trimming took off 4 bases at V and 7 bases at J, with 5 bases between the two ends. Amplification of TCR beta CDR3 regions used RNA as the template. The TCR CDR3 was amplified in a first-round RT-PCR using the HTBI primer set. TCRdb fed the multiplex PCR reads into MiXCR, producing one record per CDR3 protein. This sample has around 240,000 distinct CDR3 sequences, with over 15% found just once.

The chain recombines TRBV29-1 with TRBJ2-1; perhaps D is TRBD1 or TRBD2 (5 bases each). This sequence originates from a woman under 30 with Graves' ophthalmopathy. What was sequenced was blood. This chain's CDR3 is CSVGGNEQFF. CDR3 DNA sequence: TGCAGCGTTGGGGGGAATGAGCAGTTCTTC.